These 2 T cell receptor beta chains came from one sample sequenced in a study of blood T cell repertoires in COVID-19. Clones were read by immunoSEQ multiplex PCR, and TCRdb kept only the in-frame ones, dropping some. The repertoire holds around 67,000 clones, with approximately 86% as singletons. The sample consisted of peripheral blood. Receptor source: an elderly woman with active or convalescent COVID-19.

The genes are TRBV6-5 and TRBJ1-6; no firm D call. The CDR3 length is 14 residues. V lost 5 bases and J 10 bases, leaving 15 bases between the germline ends. Germline CDR1 MNHEY, CDR2 SVGAGI. The CDR3, as DNA: TGTGCCAGCAGTAGAGCGCCCCCGAAGTCACCCCTCCACTTT. The encoded protein is CASSRAPPKSPLHF.

This rearrangement joins TRBV21-1 to TRBJ2-5; TRBD1, as called in the table, went unchecked against the DNA. TRBV21-1 is a listed pseudogene. The CDR3 contains 14 residues. The CDR3 protein is CASRMEPGEETQYF. Here the CDR3 DNA reads TGTGCCAGCAGAATGGAACCAGGGGAGGAGACCCAGTACTTC.